This paragraph covers one T cell receptor beta chain sequence. Antigen specificity is unknown. This sample stems from a study of type 1 regulatory T cells. Study information: This in vitro CD4 product, T-allo10, is enriched for Tr1 cells and alloantigen-specific.

Study observations and caveats: Compared with non-Tr1 cells, Tr1 cells showed a narrower TCR repertoire.

TCRdb reprocessed the reads via MiXCR and lists one record per CDR3 protein. This table has 65,000 to 80,000 distinct CDR3 sequences, around 21% appearing once. Between the trimmed V and J ends, which lost 1 base and 5 bases, there was a span of 17 bases. CDR1 LNHNV and CDR2 YYDKDF come from the germline V gene (reference sequence). CDR3 length equals 17 residues. The receptor's source is a human donor in good health. The chain employs TRBV15 and TRBJ1-4, with a possible D match to TRBD1 (6 bases). Sequencing was carried out using cultured type 1 regulatory T (Tr1) cells, either the whole culture or a sorted fraction (not recorded which). Here the CDR3 DNA reads TGTGCCACCAGCAGAGTTGGGGCAGGGGAAACGAATGAAAAACTGTTTTTT. The encoded protein is CATSRVGAGETNEKLFF.